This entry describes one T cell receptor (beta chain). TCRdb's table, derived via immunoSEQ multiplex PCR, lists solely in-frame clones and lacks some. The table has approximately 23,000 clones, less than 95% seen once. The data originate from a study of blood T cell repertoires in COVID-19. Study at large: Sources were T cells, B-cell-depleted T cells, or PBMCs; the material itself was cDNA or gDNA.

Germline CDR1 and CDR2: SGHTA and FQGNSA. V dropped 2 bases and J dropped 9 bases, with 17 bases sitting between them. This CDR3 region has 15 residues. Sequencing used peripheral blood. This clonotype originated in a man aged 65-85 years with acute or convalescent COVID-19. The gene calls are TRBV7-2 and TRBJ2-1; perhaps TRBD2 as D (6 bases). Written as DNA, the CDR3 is TGTGCCAGCAGCTTATTTGCGGGACCAGAAGGTGAGCAGTTCTTC. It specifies CASSLFAGPEGEQFF.